This TCR beta chain was recovered during a study of blood T cells in healthy people across ages (dated by TCRdb to between 2014 and 2016). Broadly, across the study: In model experiments, template switching captured roughly one uniquely barcoded TCR beta cDNA molecule for every two T cells. Using deep sequencing normalized with unique cDNA molecular identifiers, the study measured how TCR beta repertoire diversity changes with age. Four age groups were formed from the donors: young (average approximately 15 years), middle-aged (around 40), aged (roughly 56) and long-lived (82). Donors of different ages were randomly distributed across sequencing lanes to avoid experimental bias. Using the same blood draw, the study looked at two additional independent replicas of 1 million unique cDNA reads for two donors, one aged 18 to 30 and the other aged 80 or older.

Notes on this clonotype: Its specific antigen is unknown. The sample holds no much larger clone one base away, and base qualities are not on file.

From the cysteine through the phenylalanine, the CDR3 covers 14 amino acids. The read is trimmed to its CDR3 DNA, 42 bases read in frame from base 1. The germline V gene (reference sequence) gives CDR1 as DFQATT and CDR2 as SNEGSKA. The trim is 4 bases for V and 4 bases for J, with a gap of 16 bases between the germline ends. The investigation overall reported the following: Because donor CMV infection status was unknown, age-related changes in expanded clonotypes were potentially confounded. Because profiling used bulk unsorted PBMCs, naive and antigen-experienced compartments could not be compared conclusively. Estimates of total diversity based on one million sequenced T cells were regarded as lower bounds and as underestimates. Observed TCR beta diversity per million T cells fell roughly linearly with age, and a significant reduction was already apparent by age around 44. A strong correlation was found between observed TCR beta diversity and the percentage of naive T cells measured by flow cytometry. Compared with the aged group, the long-lived group had more naive CD4+ T cells, fewer expanded clones and increased TCR diversity, suggesting age selection.

Library prep was done by 5' RACE. Sequencing instrument: Illumina HiSeq 2500. A second PCR of roughly 7 to 12 cycles was performed with a sample-barcoded 5' primer and a J-beta primer mix. Each TCR beta cDNA molecule received a unique molecular identifier from a template-switch 5' adaptor carrying 12 random nucleotides. Each sample yielded at least 3 million CDR3-containing paired-end reads. All of the RNA was converted into first-strand cDNA using the Mint cDNA synthesis kit, with a TRBC-specific oligonucleotide serving as the primer. Following uracil-DNA glycosylase treatment, all cDNA underwent a first 18-cycle PCR with the universal primers M1SS and BC2_uni_R. Per the source publication's procedure: For normalization, 1 million high-quality reads were randomly selected from each sample, with every read carrying a distinct molecular identifier. Instead of being binned into consensus sequences, reads that shared molecular identifiers were thrown out. CDR3 identification, clonotype clustering and error correction used MiTCR with a Q25 quality threshold and the strictest error-elimination algorithm. Lower-bound total TCR beta diversity was estimated with a nonparametric unseen species model using Euler transformation. In-frame beta chains were kept once TCRdb had trimmed the public reads at Q25 with fastp and called clones with MiXCR. One record per CDR3 amino acid sequence lists the most common genes and DNA. V and J calls and clone size were set by TCRdb, not the authors. Counted in this sample were about 640,000 distinct CDR3 sequences; approximately 50% of them appeared once. Together, the top ten hold 30% to 40% of the sample.

Systemically healthy Caucasian individuals from Russia, roughly 40 in total and aged roughly 6 to 90 years, were included as donors. Each donor gave ten milliliters of peripheral blood, collected into EDTA-treated Vacutainer tubes. Ficoll-Paque density-gradient centrifugation was used to isolate PBMCs, with at least 6 million per sample. Trizol reagent was used to extract total RNA from the PBMCs, yielding at least 6 micrograms per sample. The percentages of naive CD45RAhigh/CD27high T cells were determined by flow cytometry on a PBMC aliquot from every donor. The V and J genes are TRBV20-1 and TRBJ1-2; 6 matching bases give a weak D call of TRBD1. Material for sequencing was blood. The TCR sequence derives from a man aged 55-75 years in good health. The CDR3 sequence is CSATDTSRGYGYTF. At the DNA level, the sequence is TGCAGTGCTACGGACACCAGCAGGGGCTATGGCTACACCTTC.